Listed below are T cell receptor beta chains from one sample, sequenced in a study of OX40 agonist ivuxolimab in advanced cancers. Data came from immunoSEQ multiplex PCR; TCRdb stores just in-frame clones and leaves some out. The sample has tens of thousands of clones, 88% seen once; the top ten hold approximately 2.8%. The source was CD4+ or CD8+ T cells sorted from blood, collected in a trial of the OX40 agonist ivuxolimab. These receptors were taken from an adult with an advanced solid tumor such as melanoma, head and neck, liver or kidney cancer. Both conserved end residues are part of each CDR3. The order of the fields is V gene, J gene, D gene, CDR3 protein. A D gene is named only where the DNA matches it firmly.

TRBV9,TRBJ2-5,.,CASSVGVAGETQYF
TRBV7-2,TRBJ1-4,.,CASSQIGSNEKLFF
TRBV7-8,TRBJ2-7,.,CASSLVVSTREQYF
TRBV2,TRBJ2-3,.,CASRGGQSTDTQYF
TRBV19,TRBJ2-2,TRBD1,CASSPGGGRTGGRGELFF
TRBV18,TRBJ2-5,.,CASSPRGETQYF
TRBV14,TRBJ2-3,.,CASNLGGYTQYF
TRBV10-3,TRBJ2-7,TRBD2,CAISGGGQSYEQYF
TRBV11-2,TRBJ1-3,.,CASRGRDSPYSGNTIYF
TRBV11-1,TRBJ2-6,TRBD2,CASSGGLAGTGANVLTF